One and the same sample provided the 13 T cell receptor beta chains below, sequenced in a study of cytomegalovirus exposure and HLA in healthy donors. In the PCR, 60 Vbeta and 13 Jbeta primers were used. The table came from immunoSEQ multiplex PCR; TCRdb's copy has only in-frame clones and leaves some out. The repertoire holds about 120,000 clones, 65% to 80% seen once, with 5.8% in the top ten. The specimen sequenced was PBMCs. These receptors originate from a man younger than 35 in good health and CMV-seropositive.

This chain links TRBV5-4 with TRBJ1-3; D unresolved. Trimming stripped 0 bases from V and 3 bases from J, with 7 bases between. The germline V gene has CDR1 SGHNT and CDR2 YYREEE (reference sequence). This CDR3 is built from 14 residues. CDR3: CASSLGAGGNTIYF. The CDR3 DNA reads TGTGCCAGCAGCTTGGGTGCCGGTGGAAACACCATATATTTT.

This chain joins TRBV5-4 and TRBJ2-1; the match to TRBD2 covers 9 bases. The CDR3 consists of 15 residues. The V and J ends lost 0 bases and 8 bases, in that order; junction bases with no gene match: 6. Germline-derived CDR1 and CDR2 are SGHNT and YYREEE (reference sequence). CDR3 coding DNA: TGTGCCAGCAGCTTGGAAGGCGGGAGGGCCTATGAGCAGTTCTTC. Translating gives CASSLEGGRAYEQFF.

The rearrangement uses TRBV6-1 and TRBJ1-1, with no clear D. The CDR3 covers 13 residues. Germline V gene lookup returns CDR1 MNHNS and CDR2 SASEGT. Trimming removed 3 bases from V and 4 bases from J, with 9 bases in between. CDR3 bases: TGTGCCAGCAGTGATACAGCGGGCACTGAAGCTTTCTTT. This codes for CASSDTAGTEAFF.

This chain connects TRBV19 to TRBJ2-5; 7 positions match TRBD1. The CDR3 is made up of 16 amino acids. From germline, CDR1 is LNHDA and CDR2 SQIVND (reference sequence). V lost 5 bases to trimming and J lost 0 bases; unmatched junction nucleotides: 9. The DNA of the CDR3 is TGTGCCAGTAGTTCCCGGGACAGAATGTACCAAGAGACCCAGTACTTC. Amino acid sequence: CASSSRDRMYQETQYF.

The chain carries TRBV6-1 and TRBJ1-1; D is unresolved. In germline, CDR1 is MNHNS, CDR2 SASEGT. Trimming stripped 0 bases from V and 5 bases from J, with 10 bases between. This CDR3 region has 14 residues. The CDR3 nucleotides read TGTGCCAGCAGTGAAGCTTATGGAGGGACTGAAGCTTTCTTT. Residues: CASSEAYGGTEAFF.

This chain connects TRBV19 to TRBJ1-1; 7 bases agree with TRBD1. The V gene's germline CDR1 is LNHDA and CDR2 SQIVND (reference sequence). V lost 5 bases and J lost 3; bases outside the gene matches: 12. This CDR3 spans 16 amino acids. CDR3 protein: CASSFRLGQGDTEAFF. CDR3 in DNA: TGTGCCAGTAGTTTCCGATTGGGCCAGGGGGACACTGAAGCTTTCTTT.

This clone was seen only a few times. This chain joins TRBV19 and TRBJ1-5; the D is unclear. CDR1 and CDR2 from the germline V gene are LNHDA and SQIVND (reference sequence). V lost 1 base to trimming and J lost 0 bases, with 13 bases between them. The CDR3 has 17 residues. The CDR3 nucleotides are TGTGCCAGTAGTATAGCCGCAGGCCTCTATAGCAATCAGCCCCAGCATTTT. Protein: CASSIAAGLYSNQPQHF.

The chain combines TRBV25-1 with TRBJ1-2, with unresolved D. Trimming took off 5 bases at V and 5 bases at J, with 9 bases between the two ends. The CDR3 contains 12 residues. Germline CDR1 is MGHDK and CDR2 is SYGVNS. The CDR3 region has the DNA TGTGCCAGCAGTACGGGTGGGTATGGCTACACCTTC. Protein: CASSTGGYGYTF.

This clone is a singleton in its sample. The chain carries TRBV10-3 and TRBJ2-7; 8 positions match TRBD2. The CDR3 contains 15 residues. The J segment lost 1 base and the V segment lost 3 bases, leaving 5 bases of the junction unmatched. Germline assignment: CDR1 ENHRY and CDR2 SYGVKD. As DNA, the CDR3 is TGTGCCATCAGTGATGGGACTAGTCATTCCTACGAGCAGTACTTC. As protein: CAISDGTSHSYEQYF.

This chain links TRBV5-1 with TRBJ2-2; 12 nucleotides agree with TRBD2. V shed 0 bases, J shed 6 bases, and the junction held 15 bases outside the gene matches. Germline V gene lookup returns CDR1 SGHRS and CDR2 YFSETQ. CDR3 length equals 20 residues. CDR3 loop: CASSLDPTSGRVIGAGELFF. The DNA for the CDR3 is TGCGCCAGCAGCTTGGATCCGACTAGCGGGAGAGTAATAGGAGCCGGGGAGCTGTTTTTT.

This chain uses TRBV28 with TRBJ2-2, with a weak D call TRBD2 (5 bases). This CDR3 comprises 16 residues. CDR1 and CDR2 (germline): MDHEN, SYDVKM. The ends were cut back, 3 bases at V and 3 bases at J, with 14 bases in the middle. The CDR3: CASSLRGSWHTGELFF. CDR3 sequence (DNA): TGTGCCAGCAGTTTGAGAGGGTCATGGCACACCGGGGAGCTGTTTTTT.

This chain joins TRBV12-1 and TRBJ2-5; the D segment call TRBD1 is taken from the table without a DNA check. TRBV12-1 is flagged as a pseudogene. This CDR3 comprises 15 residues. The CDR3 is CASSSALGPEETQYF. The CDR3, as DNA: TGTGCCAGCAGCTCCGCCCTGGGGCCGGAAGAGACCCAGTACTTC.

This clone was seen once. CDR3 nucleotides: TGTGCCAGCAGTTTATCAGGGGTCGGCGGCTACACCTTC. Its translation is CASSLSGVGGYTF. The rearrangement joins TRBV27 to TRBJ1-2; possibly TRBD1 for D (5 bases). The germline V gene encodes CDR1 MNHEY and CDR2 SMNVEV (reference sequence). The CDR3 covers 13 residues. V lost 0 bases and J 8 bases, leaving 10 bases between the germline ends.